A single sample is the source of the 13 T cell receptor beta chains below, sequenced in a study of T-cell memory formation after mild COVID-19. TCRdb re-derived calls from the 5' RACE reads in MiXCR, one entry per CDR3 protein. The sample includes a few hundred thousand distinct CDR3 sequences, more than 15% of them seen just once. Sequencing was performed on PBMCs or a T cell subset sorted from them (not recorded which). The receptors stem from a man in his late teens or twenties who had mild COVID-19 (a few samples of this study predate the infection). Cell type and time point are not known.

This clonotype occurred many times. The chain employs TRBV20-1 and TRBJ1-2, with D possibly TRBD1 on 6 matching bases. Between the trimmed V and J ends, which lost 0 bases and 7 bases, there was a span of 15 bases. Germline V gene sequence: CDR1 DFQATT, CDR2 SNEGSKA (reference sequence). This CDR3 contains 14 residues. In DNA, the CDR3 is TGCAGTGCTAGAGATAGGGGGGGGACCGTTGGCTACACCTTC. Its translation is CSARDRGGTVGYTF.

This chain uses TRBV20-1 with TRBJ1-4; a weak D match, TRBD1 (6 bases). Germline lookup yields CDR1 DFQATT and CDR2 SNEGSKA (reference sequence). V dropped 5 bases and J dropped 2 bases, with 12 bases sitting between them. The CDR3 consists of 14 residues. The CDR3 DNA follows: TGCAGTGCTCTACTAACAGGGACTAATGAAAAACTGTTTTTT. Translated, it gives CSALLTGTNEKLFF.

This clonotype was seen only a few times. The chain employs TRBV5-5 and TRBJ2-5, with 9 bases lining up with TRBD1. The CDR3 spans 16 residues. Germline CDR1 SGHKS, CDR2 YYEKEE (reference sequence). The V gene end was trimmed by 3 bases and the J gene end by 2 bases; junction bases not matched to a gene: 8. The CDR3 DNA follows: TGTGCCAGCAGCTGGGGACAGGGAAGAGTTCAAGAGACCCAGTACTTC. Translated: CASSWGQGRVQETQYF.

The chain recombines TRBV7-9 with TRBJ2-1, with D unresolved. Trimming removed 7 bases at V and 9 bases at J, with 22 bases between. The germline gives CDR1 SEHNR, CDR2 FQNEAQ (reference sequence). CDR3 length equals 15 residues. The CDR3 DNA is TGTGCCAGCACCAAAGAGTCTCCCCCGAAGGGTGAGCAGTTCTTC. Amino acid sequence: CASTKESPPKGEQFF. Full variable domain (outside the CDR3, taken from reference TRBV7-9 and TRBJ2-1): DTGVSQNPRHKITKRGQNVTFRCDPISEHNRLYWYRQTLGQGPEFLTYFQNEAQLEKSRLLSDRFSAERPKGSFSTLEIQRTEQGDSAMYLCASTKESPPKGEQFFGPGTRLTVL.

V is TRBV30 and J is TRBJ2-7, with 10 bases identical to TRBD2. V was pared by 3 bases and J by 7 bases, with 6 bases of the junction left unmatched. Germline V CDR1 and CDR2: GTSNPN, SVGIG (reference sequence). CDR3 length: 13 residues. CDR3 sequence: CAWRGLAVGEQYF. In DNA form, the CDR3 reads TGTGCCTGGAGAGGACTAGCGGTCGGGGAGCAGTACTTC.

This clonotype was seen more than once but under ten times. The rearrangement joins TRBV9 to TRBJ1-1; D call uncertain. CDR1 and CDR2 from the germline V gene are SGDLS and YYNGEE. V dropped 0 bases and J dropped 7 bases, with 13 bases sitting between them. The CDR3 contains 14 residues. The DNA for the CDR3 is TGTGCCAGCAGCGTAGGTATGCACGGAATTGAAGCTTTCTTT. Residues: CASSVGMHGIEAFF.

This clonotype came up a few times. The V gene is TRBV6-5, the J gene TRBJ1-1, with TRBD1 matching 7 bases. CDR1 is MNHEY and CDR2 is SVGAGI in the germline V gene. This CDR3 comprises 13 residues. V lost 6 bases to trimming and J lost 10 bases; unmatched junction nucleotides: 11. In nucleotides, the CDR3 is TGTGCCAGCAGACGGGGGACAGACGGTCGAGCTTTCTTT. Translation gives CASRRGTDGRAFF.

The V call is TRBV5-1, the J call TRBJ2-5; D not certain. This CDR3 comprises 16 residues. The ends were cut back, 1 base at V and 1 base at J, with 14 bases in the middle. Germline V gene data show CDR1 as SGHRS and CDR2 as YFSETQ. CDR3 loop: CASSLQPTWGQETQYF. CDR3 nucleotide sequence: TGCGCCAGCAGCTTGCAGCCCACTTGGGGCCAAGAGACCCAGTACTTC. The complete variable domain, with remaining parts taken from reference TRBV5-1 and TRBJ2-5, reads KAGVTQTPRYLIKTRGQQVTLSCSPISGHRSVSWYQQTPGQGLQFLFEYFSETQRNKGNFPGRFSGRQFSNSRSEMNVSTLELGDSALYLCASSLQPTWGQETQYFGPGTRLLVL.

This clonotype was recorded at least ten times. This chain joins TRBV5-4 and TRBJ2-3, with D perhaps given as TRBD1 or TRBD2 (7 bases each). The CDR3 contains 16 residues. V lost 4 bases and J lost 5, with 20 bases in between. Per germline, CDR1 SGHNT and CDR2 YYREEE (reference sequence). CDR3 loop: CASSQGGRGHGDTQYF. The CDR3 DNA reads TGTGCCAGCAGCCAAGGTGGGAGGGGGCACGGAGATACGCAGTATTTT.

The CDR3: CASSLGLAGFNEQFF. CDR3 coding DNA: TGCGCCAGCAGCTTGGGCCTAGCGGGGTTCAATGAGCAGTTCTTC. V and J are TRBV5-1 and TRBJ2-1; 9 nucleotides agree with TRBD2. CDR1 is SGHRS and CDR2 is YFSETQ in the germline V gene. The CDR3 is made up of 15 amino acids. The V segment lost 0 bases and the J segment 6 bases; nucleotides outside the gene matches: 4.

As to this clonotype: One end of the junction does not line up with germline, which may come from a read error. The V gene is TRBV15, the J gene TRBJ1-3, with unresolved D. Germline assignment: CDR1 LNHNV and CDR2 YYDKDF (reference sequence). The CDR3 loop spans 15 amino acids. The CDR3, as DNA: TGTGCCACCAGCCGAGATCCGGGCCCAGGAAACACCATATATTTT. Translation: CATSRDPGPGNTIYF.

This clonotype was recorded a few times. The rearrangement uses TRBV4-2 and TRBJ2-1; D perhaps matches TRBD2 (5 bases). Trimming stripped 4 bases from V and 1 base from J, with 14 bases between. The germline gives CDR1 LGHNA, CDR2 YNFKEQ. CDR3 length: 16 residues. CDR3: CASSPLRGGSYNEQFF. The CDR3 coding sequence is TGTGCCAGCAGCCCACTCCGGGGTGGTTCCTACAATGAGCAGTTCTTC.

The CDR3 protein is CASSLTGSRGTPDTQYF. The CDR3 DNA follows: TGCGCCAGCAGCTTGACGGGGTCCAGGGGTACCCCAGATACGCAGTATTTT. The chain recombines TRBV5-1 with TRBJ2-3; tentative D call: TRBD1 (6 bases). Trimming cost V 1 base and J 4 bases, with 19 bases left between them. The CDR3 is 17 amino acids. Looked up from germline, CDR1 is SGHRS and CDR2 is YFSETQ.